These 26 T cell receptor beta chains came from one sample sequenced in a study of Ad26.COV2.S vaccination and SARS-CoV-2 variants. Assay: immunoSEQ multiplex PCR; the TCRdb copy retains only in-frame clones and omits some. The table records over 400,000 clones, roughly 88% of them present only once. This sample's treatment: roughly 18 received Ad26.COV2.S at low or high dose, single or two shots; a few received placebo; per-sample allocation not given. Collection of the samples took place on day 63 after the first injection of vaccine or placebo. This material consisted of peripheral blood, taken in a trial of Ad26.COV2.S vaccine versus placebo. The receptor source for this set is a person aged 18 to 65 who received the Ad26.COV2.S COVID-19 vaccine or a placebo.

The chain couples TRBV30 to TRBJ1-3, with D uncertain. CDR3 length equals 11 residues. The V end lost 2 bases, the J end lost 3 bases, and 2 bases lay between the germline ends. The germline V gene encodes CDR1 GTSNPN and CDR2 SVGIG (reference sequence). CDR3: CAWSNGNTIYF. CDR3 nucleotides: TGTGCCTGGAGTAATGGAAACACCATATATTTT.

The chain is built from TRBV6-2 or TRBV6-3 and TRBJ2-1; the match to TRBD2 covers 10 bases. The CDR3 spans 16 residues. Trimming removed 4 bases from V and 8 bases from J; junction bases left unmatched: 11. From germline, CDR1 is MNHEY and CDR2 SVGEGT. DNA for the CDR3: TGTGCCAGCAGTTCCCCTCTAGCGGGAGACGGCTATGAGCAGTTCTTC. Translated, it gives CASSSPLAGDGYEQFF.

The rearrangement links TRBV5-8 to TRBJ2-7; D may be TRBD1 (6 bases). Germline values: CDR1 SGHTS, CDR2 YDEGEE. CDR3 size: 14 residues. V dropped 0 bases and J dropped 3 bases, with 10 bases sitting between them. DNA for the CDR3: TGTGCCAGCAGCTTGGTGCAGGGGCTCTACGAGCAGTACTTC. Protein product: CASSLVQGLYEQYF.

The gene calls are TRBV30 and TRBJ2-3; the D is unclear. This CDR3 comprises 14 residues. The V end was cut by 2 bases, the J end by 1 base, with 10 bases between. CDR1 and CDR2 (germline): GTSNPN, SVGIG (reference sequence). Here the CDR3 DNA reads TGTGCCTGGAGTCAGGTCGCTGGCACAGATACGCAGTATTTT. It is translated as CAWSQVAGTDTQYF.

The chain employs TRBV27 and TRBJ2-3, with TRBD2 matching 7 bases. The germline V gene has CDR1 MNHEY and CDR2 SMNVEV (reference sequence). V was clipped by 1 base and J by 2 bases; unmatched bases: 6. This CDR3 is built from 16 residues. In nucleotides, the CDR3 is TGTGCCAGCAGTTTATGGGCTAGCGGTATCACAGATACGCAGTATTTT. It translates to CASSLWASGITDTQYF.

This rearrangement joins TRBV7-9 to TRBJ2-5, with D perhaps matching TRBD1 (7 bases). Between the trimmed V and J ends, which lost 4 bases and 5 bases, there was a span of 17 bases. CDR1 is SEHNR, CDR2 FQNEAQ, per germline (reference sequence). The CDR3 covers 15 residues. DNA for the CDR3: TGTGCCAGCAGCTCCCAGGAGGGGGCAGATGAGACCCAGTACTTC. It specifies CASSSQEGADETQYF.

Here the CDR3 reads CSVEPLAGAGEFF. CDR3 coding DNA: TGCAGCGTTGAACCATTAGCGGGAGCGGGGGAGTTCTTC. The V and J genes are TRBV29-1 and TRBJ2-1; 9 bases fit TRBD2. CDR1 is SQVTM and CDR2 is ANQGSEA in the germline V gene. The CDR3 covers 13 residues. Trimming took 2 bases from V and 14 from J; bases not matched to a gene: 10.

This chain joins TRBV29-1 and TRBJ1-2, with 9 bases that match TRBD1. V shed 6 bases, J shed 6 bases, and the junction held 8 bases outside the gene matches. The CDR3 length is 13 residues. Germline V lookup: CDR1 SQVTM, CDR2 ANQGSEA. The CDR3 DNA reads TGCAGCGTAGGCCGGACAGGGGACGATGGCTACACCTTC. This encodes CSVGRTGDDGYTF. Full variable domain (remainder filled in from reference TRBV29-1 and TRBJ1-2): SAVISQKPSRDICQRGTSLTIQCQVDSQVTMMFWYRQQPGQSLTLIATANQGSEATYESGFVIDKFPISRPNLTFSTLTVSNMSPEDSSIYLCSVGRTGDDGYTFGSGTRLTVV.

The chain carries TRBV19 and TRBJ1-1, with D perhaps TRBD1 (6 bases). CDR1 LNHDA and CDR2 SQIVND come from the germline V gene (reference sequence). The CDR3 runs 12 residues. The ends were cut back, 4 bases at V and 7 bases at J, with 10 bases in the middle. The CDR3 DNA reads as TGTGCCAGTAGTAGGGGGCCAGGTGAAGCTTTCTTT. This encodes CASSRGPGEAFF.

This clone was observed once. The rearrangement uses TRBV28 and TRBJ1-5, with D maybe TRBD1 (5 bases). From germline, CDR1 is MDHEN and CDR2 SYDVKM. V was trimmed by 4 bases and J by 7 bases, leaving 14 bases between them. This CDR3 spans 14 amino acids. CDR3 DNA: TGTGCCAGCAGTTCCCGGAGGGGTGGGCAGCCCCAGCATTTT. This translates into CASSSRRGGQPQHF.

The chain employs TRBV10-3 and TRBJ2-1, with 7 bases fitting TRBD2. This CDR3 has 13 amino acids. V gave up 7 bases and J gave up 6 bases; unmatched junction bases: 6. CDR1 and CDR2 from the germline V gene are ENHRY and SYGVKD. The CDR3 DNA follows: TGTGCCATCACCAGGACTAGTACCAATGAGCAGTTCTTC. Encoded protein: CAITRTSTNEQFF.

The chain employs TRBV5-8 and TRBJ2-7, with D maybe TRBD1 (6 bases). CDR3 size: 18 residues. V shed 0 bases and J shed 3 bases, with 22 bases lying between them. Germline lookup yields CDR1 SGHTS and CDR2 YDEGEE. The CDR3 reads CASSLDKSGQKPIYEQYF. CDR3 nucleotides: TGTGCCAGCAGCTTGGACAAGAGCGGACAGAAACCCATCTACGAGCAGTACTTC.

The table lists this clone with a count of one. J is TRBJ2-4 and V is TRBV11-2; TRBD2 agrees at 8 bases. The CDR3 is 15 amino acids. Germline CDR1 and CDR2: SGHAT and FQNNGV. With V trimmed by 6 bases and J by 8 bases, 12 bases remained unmatched. The CDR3 nucleotides read TGTGCCAGCAGTCGAACGGGAGGGCCAGGAGACATTCAGTACTTC. Translation gives CASSRTGGPGDIQYF. The whole variable domain, filled in from reference TRBV11-2 and TRBJ2-4, reads EAGVAQSPRYKIIEKRQSVAFWCNPISGHATLYWYQQILGQGPKLLIQFQNNGVVDDSQLPKDRFSAERLKGVDSTLKIQPAKLEDSAVYLCASSRTGGPGDIQYFGAGTRLSVL.

The J gene is TRBJ2-7, the V gene TRBV18, with D possibly being TRBD2 (5 bases). V lost 4 bases to trimming and J lost 2 bases, with 12 bases between them. The CDR3 runs 14 residues. Germline V gives CDR1 KGHSH, CDR2 LQKENI. CDR3 region: CASSQLLAAYEQYF. Here the CDR3 DNA reads TGTGCCAGCTCACAACTCCTAGCCGCCTACGAGCAGTACTTC.

The V call is TRBV15, the J call TRBJ2-2; possibly TRBD2 for D (6 bases). The V and J ends lost 6 bases and 3 bases respectively, with 8 bases between them. The CDR3 is made up of 13 amino acids. Germline lookup yields CDR1 LNHNV and CDR2 YYDKDF (reference sequence). CDR3 sequence (DNA): TGTGCCACCAGTGGGGACTACACCGGGGAGCTGTTTTTT. Translation gives CATSGDYTGELFF.

This clone was seen a few times. The rearrangement joins TRBV5-4 to TRBJ2-7, with 7 bases identical to TRBD2. V shed 2 bases and J 0 bases; nucleotides not matched to a gene: 5. This CDR3 spans 15 amino acids. Germline loops: CDR1 SGHNT, CDR2 YYREEE (reference sequence). CDR3 DNA: TGTGCCAGCAGCTTTGATGCGGGAGTCTCCTACGAGCAGTACTTC. Protein: CASSFDAGVSYEQYF.

This chain connects TRBV27 to TRBJ2-1; tentatively, D is TRBD1 (6 bases). With 8 bases removed from V and 4 bases from J, the gap between germline ends came to 12 bases. This CDR3 is built from 13 residues. Germline assignment: CDR1 MNHEY and CDR2 SMNVEV (reference sequence). The CDR3 spells CASGIGQYNEQFF. The DNA for the CDR3 is TGTGCCAGCGGAATTGGACAGTACAATGAGCAGTTCTTC.

This chain joins TRBV28 and TRBJ2-1, with TRBD2 matching over 10 bases. V was clipped by 1 base and J by 3 bases; unmatched bases: 9. The CDR3 is 18 residues long. Germline V gives CDR1 MDHEN, CDR2 SYDVKM. The CDR3 reads CASSLFRVAGGLYNEQFF. CDR3 DNA sequence: TGTGCCAGCAGTTTATTCCGGGTAGCGGGAGGACTCTACAATGAGCAGTTCTTC.

The table lists this clone with many counts. V gene TRBV19 combines with J gene TRBJ1-5; unclear D gene. The CDR3 is made up of 16 amino acids. The germline V and J ends were trimmed by 3 bases and 0 bases, with 12 bases remaining between them. Germline values: CDR1 LNHDA, CDR2 SQIVND (reference sequence). CDR3 sequence (DNA): TGTGCCAGTAGTATTTTGGCAGGCGTTAGCAATCAGCCCCAGCATTTT. Protein sequence: CASSILAGVSNQPQHF. Using reference TRBV19 and TRBJ1-5 for the parts outside the CDR3, the full variable domain is DGGITQSPKYLFRKEGQNVTLSCEQNLNHDAMYWYRQDPGQGLRLIYYSQIVNDFQKGDIAEGYSVSREKKESFPLTVTSAQKNPTAFYLCASSILAGVSNQPQHFGDGTRLSIL.

The chain employs TRBV2 and TRBJ2-5, with D possibly being TRBD1 (5 bases). V shed 11 bases and J shed 5 bases, with 24 bases lying between them. The CDR3 is 15 amino acids. Germline CDR1 reads SNHLY; CDR2 reads FYNNEI. This CDR3 reads CAGELLRVPRETQYF. Written as DNA, the CDR3 is TGTGCCGGGGAACTACTCAGGGTTCCCAGGGAGACCCAGTACTTC.

This clone was detected only once. The V gene is TRBV28, the J gene TRBJ2-5; 8 bases are shared with TRBD2. The CDR3 length is 16 residues. After removal of 5 bases from V and 5 bases from J, the junction contained 13 bases not matched to a gene. In germline, CDR1 is MDHEN, CDR2 SYDVKM. This CDR3 is CASSNPGTSGAETQYF. The CDR3 DNA is TGTGCCAGCAGTAATCCCGGGACTAGTGGTGCGGAGACCCAGTACTTC.

The CDR3 spells CASRIGGPQPQHF. The DNA for the CDR3 is TGTGCCAGCAGAATAGGGGGGCCGCAGCCCCAGCATTTT. This chain joins TRBV28 and TRBJ1-5; a possible D gene is TRBD1 (6 bases). Trimming pared 6 bases from V and 7 bases from J, leaving 13 bases between. In germline, CDR1 is MDHEN, CDR2 SYDVKM. CDR3 length: 13 residues.

V usage is TRBV11-2 and J usage is TRBJ1-6; a possible D gene is TRBD1 (6 bases). The CDR3 has 15 residues. Trimming pared 5 bases from V and 6 bases from J, leaving 14 bases between. Germline CDR1 reads SGHAT; CDR2 reads FQNNGV. DNA of the CDR3: TGTGCCAGCAGCCCCGGGACAACTAGTAATTCACCCCTCCACTTT. This encodes CASSPGTTSNSPLHF.

This clone occurred once. The chain is built from TRBV13 and TRBJ1-6, with 10 bases lining up with TRBD1. The CDR3 is 15 residues long. Germline V gene data show CDR1 as PRHDT and CDR2 as FYEKMQ (reference sequence). J was trimmed by 7 bases and V by 2 bases; bases with no gene match: 2. CDR3 loop: CASSLRGQGNSPLHF. The CDR3 DNA reads as TGTGCCAGCAGCTTACGGGGACAGGGGAATTCACCCCTCCACTTT.

The gene calls are TRBV2 and TRBJ2-5; a possible D gene is TRBD2 (6 bases). The V and J ends lost 4 bases and 1 base respectively, with 13 bases between them. CDR3 size: 15 residues. Germline V gene lookup returns CDR1 SNHLY and CDR2 FYNNEI. CDR3 sequence reads: CASSGSLALQETQYF. CDR3 bases: TGTGCCAGCAGTGGATCCCTAGCGCTCCAAGAGACCCAGTACTTC.

The rearrangement links TRBV5-4 to TRBJ2-3, with 8 bases lining up with TRBD1. The CDR3 is 16 residues long. Trimming removed 3 bases from V and 2 bases from J; junction bases left unmatched: 8. CDR1 and CDR2 (germline): SGHNT, YYREEE (reference sequence). In DNA, the CDR3 is TGTGCCAGCAGCTCGACCCGACAGGGGTCCACAGATACGCAGTATTTT. Translated, it gives CASSSTRQGSTDTQYF.